One sample yielded the 11 T cell receptor beta chains listed below, sequenced in a study of identical twins (dated by TCRdb to 2016 to 2017). The library was generated by 5' RACE. Sequencing was performed on an Illumina HiSeq 2000. Through fastp at Q25 and MiXCR, TCRdb rebuilt clones from the public reads, retaining in-frame beta chains. Rows are combined by CDR3 protein, so each entry shows the most common genes and DNA. The sample profile shows 460,000 or so distinct CDR3 sequences; 14% of them were found once. 0.5% to 0.65% of the sample is taken by the ten largest. This sample was also put to use in a study of yellow fever vaccine responses in identical twins.

The sequenced sample was CD4+ T cells sorted from blood. These receptors all come from a woman aged 18-29 years in good health.

On this clonotype itself: One junction end does not reproduce the germline sequence, and a read error may be involved. The chain uses TRBV7-2 and TRBJ2-3; TRBD1 matches at 9 bases. Looked up from germline, CDR1 is SGHTA and CDR2 is FQGNSA. This CDR3 spans 12 amino acids. CDR3 loop: CASSSGTGQIFF. For the CDR3, the DNA is TGTGCCAGCAGCTCCGGGACAGGGCAAATCTTTTTT. Variable domain in full (rest from reference TRBV7-2 and TRBJ2-3): GAGVSQSPSNKVTEKGKDVELRCDPISGHTALYWYRQSLGQGLEFLIYFQGNSAPDKSGLPSDRFSAERTGGSVSTLTIQRTQQEDSAVYLCASSSGTGQIFFGPGTRLTVL.

In this sample, this clonotype turned up a few times. The chain couples TRBV18 to TRBJ2-7; 11 positions agree with TRBD1. V shed 0 bases and J 3 bases; nucleotides not matched to a gene: 4. Per germline, CDR1 KGHSH and CDR2 LQKENI. The CDR3 has 16 residues. CDR3 residues: CASSPPVGQGGYEQYF. CDR3 nucleotide sequence: TGTGCCAGCTCACCACCGGTGGGACAGGGGGGCTACGAGCAGTACTTC. Filled out from reference TRBV18 and TRBJ2-7, the complete variable domain reads NAGVMQNPRHLVRRRGQEARLRCSPMKGHSHVYWYRQLPEEGLKFMVYLQKENIIDESGMPKERFSAEFPKEGPSILRIQQVVRGDSAAYFCASSPPVGQGGYEQYFGPGTRLTVT.

This sequence joins TRBV7-2 and TRBJ2-3; 15 bases map to TRBD2. The CDR3 extends over 17 amino acids. Germline-derived CDR1 and CDR2 are SGHTA and FQGNSA. J gave up 4 bases and V 5 bases, and 7 bases lay outside the gene matches. The CDR3: CASSTRTSGRGADTQYF. The CDR3 nucleotides are TGTGCCAGCAGCACAAGGACTAGCGGGAGGGGCGCAGATACGCAGTATTTT.

The chain employs TRBV15 and TRBJ2-2, with a tentative D call TRBD2 (7 bases). CDR3 length: 14 residues. Germline CDR1 reads LNHNV; CDR2 reads YYDKDF (reference sequence). V gave up 10 bases and J gave up 4 bases, with 16 bases separating them. The CDR3 DNA reads TGTGCCATTAAGAGGGGGAGGGGCACCGGGGAGCTGTTTTTT. Translating it yields CAIKRGRGTGELFF.

This clonotype came up a few times. The chain employs TRBV12-3 or TRBV12-4 and TRBJ2-5; 7 nucleotides agree with TRBD2. J gave up 4 bases and V 2 bases, and 7 bases lay outside the gene matches. There are 15 residues in the CDR3. The DNA of the CDR3 is TGTGCCAGCAGTTTAACCGGGACTAAGGGAGAGACCCAGTACTTC. Translated, it gives CASSLTGTKGETQYF.

The chain uses TRBV10-2 and TRBJ2-1, with a possible D match to TRBD1 (5 bases). V was clipped by 8 bases and J by 0 bases, with 11 bases between them. Germline CDR1 is WSHSY and CDR2 is SAAADI. The CDR3 consists of 14 residues. CDR3 bases: TGCGCCAGCGCAGGGTTGAGCTCCTACAATGAGCAGTTCTTC. Residues: CASAGLSSYNEQFF.

This clonotype was recorded a few times. The chain has TRBV6-5 and TRBJ2-7; 11 nucleotides line up with TRBD2. The V segment lost 1 base and the J segment 2 bases; nucleotides outside the gene matches: 4. Germline V gene lookup returns CDR1 MNHEY and CDR2 SVGAGI. The CDR3 loop spans 16 amino acids. As DNA, the CDR3 is TGTGCCAGCAGTTACTTGTTAGCGGGAGGGACCTACGAGCAGTACTTC. Translation: CASSYLLAGGTYEQYF.

This clonotype was seen a few times. The chain combines TRBV3-1 with TRBJ2-5; maybe TRBD1 (6 bases). The ends were cut back, 4 bases at V and 5 bases at J, with 14 bases in the middle. The CDR3 covers 14 residues. CDR1 LGHDT and CDR2 YNNKEL come from the germline V gene (reference sequence). Here the CDR3 DNA reads TGTGCCAGCAGCCCCACCAACAGGGAGGAGACCCAGTACTTC. This sequence encodes CASSPTNREETQYF.

This clonotype has just a few counts. This chain uses TRBV7-6 with TRBJ2-1; 10 nucleotides agree with TRBD2. The CDR3 consists of 16 residues. Germline-derived CDR1 and CDR2 are SGHVS and FNYEAQ. Trimming removed 2 bases from V and 7 bases from J; junction bases left unmatched: 8. The CDR3 is CASSLSRSSGSNEQFF. DNA for the CDR3: TGTGCCAGCAGCTTAAGTAGGTCTAGCGGGAGTAATGAGCAGTTCTTC. Full variable domain (outside the CDR3, taken from reference TRBV7-6 and TRBJ2-1): GAGVSQSPRYKVTKRGQDVALRCDPISGHVSLYWYRQALGQGPEFLTYFNYEAQQDKSGLPNDRFSAERPEGSISTLTIQRTEQRDSAMYRCASSLSRSSGSNEQFFGPGTRLTVL.

This clonotype was seen more than once but under ten times. The rearrangement joins TRBV6-1 to TRBJ2-2; 9 nucleotides line up with TRBD2. Trimming removed 6 bases from V and 4 bases from J; junction bases left unmatched: 12. Germline values: CDR1 MNHNS, CDR2 SASEGT. This CDR3 contains 17 residues. DNA of the CDR3: TGTGCCAGCAGCCCAACTCTGGCGGGGGGGCCCACCGGGGAGCTGTTTTTT. Translated, it gives CASSPTLAGGPTGELFF.

This clonotype has only a few counts. The chain has TRBV12-3 or TRBV12-4 and TRBJ1-1, with a possible D match to TRBD1 (5 bases). The CDR3 runs 13 residues. V dropped 3 bases and J dropped 6 bases, with 11 bases sitting between them. The CDR3 sequence is CASSLDKAPEAFF. DNA of the CDR3: TGTGCCAGCAGTTTGGACAAAGCCCCTGAAGCTTTCTTT.